Each of the 16 T cell receptor beta chains below was sequenced from the same sample in a study of blood T cell repertoires in COVID-19. The method was immunoSEQ multiplex PCR; TCRdb's version includes in-frame clones alone and lacks a portion of them. The sample includes 200,000 to 250,000 clones, around 80% seen only once; the top ten take under 10%. The sequencing sample was made of peripheral blood. The receptors shown here come from a woman older than 75 with COVID-19, enrolled during active disease.

The chain carries TRBV5-4 and TRBJ1-2; 7 nucleotides line up with TRBD1. The V gene's germline CDR1 is SGHNT and CDR2 YYREEE (reference sequence). The CDR3 has 16 amino acids. The J segment lost 2 bases and the V segment lost 0 bases, leaving 7 bases of the junction unmatched. The CDR3 spells CASSLGRGQTNYGYTF. The CDR3 region has the DNA TGTGCCAGCAGCTTGGGTCGGGGACAGACAAACTATGGCTACACCTTC.

This chain connects TRBV7-6 to TRBJ2-2, with D maybe TRBD2 (6 bases). V was pared by 4 bases and J by 1 base, with 10 bases between. Germline loops: CDR1 SGHVS, CDR2 FNYEAQ. CDR3 length equals 15 residues. CDR3 in amino acids: CASSSTSRNTGELFF. The DNA of the CDR3 is TGTGCCAGCAGCTCAACTAGCAGGAACACCGGGGAGCTGTTTTTT.

In the case of this clone: The junction does not match germline at one end; this may be a read error. V gene TRBV7-7 combines with J gene TRBJ2-1, with D possibly being TRBD1 (5 bases). In germline, CDR1 is SSHAT, CDR2 FNYEAQ (reference sequence). This CDR3 comprises 12 residues. The CDR3 DNA reads TGTGCTAGCAGTGCAGGGTCCCATGAGCAGTTCTTC. Translated: CASSAGSHEQFF.

The chain links TRBV6-5 to TRBJ1-6; unclear D gene. Germline assignment: CDR1 MNHEY and CDR2 SVGAGI. Trimming took 6 bases from V and 8 from J, leaving 11 bases between them. The CDR3 contains 13 residues. The CDR3 DNA is TGTGCCAGCAGACAGCGGGGTGATTCACCCCTCCACTTT. Translation: CASRQRGDSPLHF.

In its sample, this clone was seen a few times. Other nucleotide sequences in the sample specify the same CDR3. The chain employs TRBV3-1 (or the pseudogene TRBV3-2) and TRBJ1-1; weak D call: TRBD1 (6 bases). This CDR3 has 14 amino acids. CDR1 is LGHDT, CDR2 YNNKEL, per germline (reference sequence). V dropped 3 bases and J dropped 1 base, with 9 bases sitting between them. CDR3 sequence reads: CASSQTGRNTEAFF. DNA of the CDR3: TGTGCCAGCAGCCAGACAGGCAGGAACACTGAAGCTTTCTTT.

The gene calls are TRBV24-1 and TRBJ1-5, with TRBD1 matching over 9 bases. The CDR3 is 15 residues long. Trimming cost V 3 bases and J 10 bases; bases outside gene matches: 9. The germline CDR1 and CDR2 sequences are KGHDR and SFDVKD. CDR3 in amino acids: CATSDPLTGGDPQHF. The CDR3 DNA is TGTGCCACCAGTGATCCATTGACAGGGGGAGACCCCCAGCATTTT.

The rearrangement links TRBV6-5 to TRBJ2-5; tentatively, D is TRBD1 (5 bases). Germline V gives CDR1 MNHEY, CDR2 SVGAGI. The CDR3 spans 11 residues. Trimming removed 6 bases from V and 13 bases from J, with 15 bases in between. Written as DNA, the CDR3 is TGTGCCAGCAGATTTCAGGGCCCCGCGTACTTC. It encodes CASRFQGPAYF.

The chain has TRBV5-4 and TRBJ1-4; the match to TRBD1 covers 8 bases. After removal of 4 bases from V and 3 bases from J, the junction contained 8 bases not matched to a gene. CDR1 and CDR2 from the germline V gene are SGHNT and YYREEE (reference sequence). The CDR3 consists of 16 residues. CDR3 in amino acids: CASSPEGQGPNEKLFF. The CDR3 DNA reads TGTGCCAGCAGCCCGGAAGGACAGGGCCCTAATGAAAAACTGTTTTTT.

The rearrangement links TRBV5-1 to TRBJ2-5; D is ambiguous. This CDR3 is built from 15 residues. Germline V gives CDR1 SGHRS, CDR2 YFSETQ. V lost 0 bases to trimming and J lost 0 bases, with 9 bases between them. The CDR3 reads CASSLDSPYQETQYF. Written as DNA, the CDR3 is TGCGCCAGCAGCTTGGATTCTCCCTACCAAGAGACCCAGTACTTC.

The chain combines TRBV6-1 with TRBJ1-5; 7 positions match TRBD1. The CDR3 is 16 amino acids. The V gene's germline CDR1 is MNHNS and CDR2 SASEGT. The trim removed 2 bases at V and 9 bases at J, leaving 13 bases unmatched. The CDR3 DNA sequence: TGTGCCAGCAGTGAAACCCCCTACAGGGGCCGGGGGCCCCAGCATTTT. Its translation is CASSETPYRGRGPQHF.

The chain carries TRBV5-1 and TRBJ1-1; 8 bases agree with TRBD1. V shed 6 bases, J shed 0 bases, and the junction held 4 bases outside the gene matches. Germline V lookup: CDR1 SGHRS, CDR2 YFSETQ. The CDR3 sequence is 14 residues long. The CDR3 is CASTGGPMNTEAFF. The CDR3 bases are TGCGCCAGCACAGGGGGCCCCATGAACACTGAAGCTTTCTTT.

The chain has TRBV3-1 (or the pseudogene TRBV3-2) and TRBJ2-3, with TRBD2 as a possible D gene (7 bases). Germline V lookup: CDR1 LGHDT, CDR2 YNNKEL (reference sequence). This CDR3 comprises 16 residues. The V gene lost 1 base and the J gene lost 8 bases, with 19 bases spanning the gap. The CDR3 loop reads CASSQASQGRAGTQYF. DNA of the CDR3: TGTGCCAGCAGCCAAGCGTCTCAGGGGAGGGCGGGTACGCAGTATTTT.

V gene TRBV7-9 combines with J gene TRBJ2-3, with D unclear. The CDR3 contains 14 residues. Trimming removed 4 bases at V and 0 bases at J, with 8 bases between. CDR1 is SEHNR and CDR2 is FQNEAQ in the germline V gene (reference sequence). The CDR3 DNA reads as TGTGCCAGCAGCTCAACTCCCAGCACAGATACGCAGTATTTT. Translation: CASSSTPSTDTQYF.

The V and J genes are TRBV2 and TRBJ1-4; weak D call: TRBD1 (5 bases). CDR3 length: 15 residues. Trimming stripped 7 bases from V and 1 base from J, with 13 bases between. Germline CDR1 reads SNHLY; CDR2 reads FYNNEI. The DNA for the CDR3 is TGTGCCAGCATCCTAATGGGGGGAACTAATGAAAAACTGTTTTTT. Translating gives CASILMGGTNEKLFF.

V and J are TRBV3-1 (or the pseudogene TRBV3-2) and TRBJ2-7; TRBD2 matches 9 bases. The V gene's germline CDR1 is LGHDT and CDR2 YNNKEL (reference sequence). With V trimmed by 0 bases and J by 3 bases, 6 bases remained unmatched. This CDR3 contains 16 residues. In DNA form, the CDR3 reads TGTGCCAGCAGCCAAGATCTCTTGACTAGCGGCTACGAGCAGTACTTC. It specifies CASSQDLLTSGYEQYF.

The chain has TRBV7-8 and TRBJ1-6; no definite D call. This CDR3 is built from 16 residues. The V end was cut by 5 bases, the J end by 6 bases, with 17 bases between. Germline loops: CDR1 SGHVS, CDR2 FQNEAQ. The CDR3, as DNA: TGTGCCAGCAGCGGAACTCTACATAGACTTAATTCACCCCTCCACTTT. As protein: CASSGTLHRLNSPLHF.